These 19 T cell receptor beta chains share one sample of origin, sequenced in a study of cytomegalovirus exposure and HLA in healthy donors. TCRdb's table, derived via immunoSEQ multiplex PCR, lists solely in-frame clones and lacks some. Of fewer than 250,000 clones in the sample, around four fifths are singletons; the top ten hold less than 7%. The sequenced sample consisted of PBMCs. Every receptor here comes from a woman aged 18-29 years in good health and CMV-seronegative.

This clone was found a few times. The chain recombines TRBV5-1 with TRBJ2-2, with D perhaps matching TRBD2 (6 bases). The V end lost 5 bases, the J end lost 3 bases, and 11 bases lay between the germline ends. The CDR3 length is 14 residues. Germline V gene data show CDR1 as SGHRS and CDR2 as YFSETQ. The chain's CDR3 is CASSNGGYTGELFF. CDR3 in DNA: TGCGCCAGCAGTAACGGGGGTTACACCGGGGAGCTGTTTTTT.

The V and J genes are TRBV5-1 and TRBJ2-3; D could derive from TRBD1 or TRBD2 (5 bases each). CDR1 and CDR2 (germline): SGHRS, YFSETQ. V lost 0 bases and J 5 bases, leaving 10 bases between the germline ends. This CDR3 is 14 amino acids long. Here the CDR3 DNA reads TGCGCCAGCAGCTTGGGAGGGGTTCAAGATACGCAGTATTTT. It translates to CASSLGGVQDTQYF.

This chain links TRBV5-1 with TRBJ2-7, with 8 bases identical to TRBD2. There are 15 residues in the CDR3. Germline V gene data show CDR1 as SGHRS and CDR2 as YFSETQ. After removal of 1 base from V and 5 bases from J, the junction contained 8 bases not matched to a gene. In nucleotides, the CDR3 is TGCGCCAGCAGCTTGAGTGAGACTAGCGTAAACGAGCAGTACTTC. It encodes CASSLSETSVNEQYF.

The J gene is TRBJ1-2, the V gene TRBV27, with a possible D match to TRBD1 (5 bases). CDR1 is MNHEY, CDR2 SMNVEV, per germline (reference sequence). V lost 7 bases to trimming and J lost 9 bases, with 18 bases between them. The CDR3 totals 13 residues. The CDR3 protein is CASTPGAGVRYTF. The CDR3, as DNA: TGTGCCAGCACCCCAGGCGCGGGGGTCCGCTACACCTTC.

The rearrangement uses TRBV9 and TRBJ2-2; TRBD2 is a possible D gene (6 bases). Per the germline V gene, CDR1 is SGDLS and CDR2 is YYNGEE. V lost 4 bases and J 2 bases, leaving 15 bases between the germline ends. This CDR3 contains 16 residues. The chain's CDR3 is CASSPGGPLNTGELFF. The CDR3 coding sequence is TGTGCCAGCAGCCCCGGAGGGCCACTAAACACCGGGGAGCTGTTTTTT.

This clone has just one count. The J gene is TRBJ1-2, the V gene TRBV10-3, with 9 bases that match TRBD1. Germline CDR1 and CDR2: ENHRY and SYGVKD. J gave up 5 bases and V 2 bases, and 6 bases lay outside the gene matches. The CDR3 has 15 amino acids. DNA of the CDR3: TGTGCCATCAGTGAGCCGCAGGGACAGGGTTATGGCTACACCTTC. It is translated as CAISEPQGQGYGYTF.

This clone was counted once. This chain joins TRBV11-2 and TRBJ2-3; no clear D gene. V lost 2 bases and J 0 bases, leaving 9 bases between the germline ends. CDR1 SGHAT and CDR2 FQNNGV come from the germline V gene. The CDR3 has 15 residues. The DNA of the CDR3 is TGTGCCAGCAGCTTAATTCGGCGGAGCACAGATACGCAGTATTTT. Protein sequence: CASSLIRRSTDTQYF. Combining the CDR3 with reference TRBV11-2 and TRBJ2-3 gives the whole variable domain EAGVAQSPRYKIIEKRQSVAFWCNPISGHATLYWYQQILGQGPKLLIQFQNNGVVDDSQLPKDRFSAERLKGVDSTLKIQPAKLEDSAVYLCASSLIRRSTDTQYFGPGTRLTVL.

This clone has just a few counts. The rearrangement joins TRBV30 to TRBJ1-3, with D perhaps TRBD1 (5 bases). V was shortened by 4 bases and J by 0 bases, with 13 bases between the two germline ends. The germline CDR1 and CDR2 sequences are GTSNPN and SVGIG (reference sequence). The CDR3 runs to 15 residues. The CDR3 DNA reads TGTGCCTGGACCCCGGGGCCCCTCTCTGGAAACACCATATATTTT. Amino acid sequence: CAWTPGPLSGNTIYF.

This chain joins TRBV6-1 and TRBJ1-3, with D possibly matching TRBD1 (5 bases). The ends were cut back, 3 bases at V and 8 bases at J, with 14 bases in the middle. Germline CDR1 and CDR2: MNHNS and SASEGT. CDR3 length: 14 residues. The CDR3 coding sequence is TGTGCCAGCAGTGATGGGGACTCCGCGGACACCATATATTTT. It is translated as CASSDGDSADTIYF.

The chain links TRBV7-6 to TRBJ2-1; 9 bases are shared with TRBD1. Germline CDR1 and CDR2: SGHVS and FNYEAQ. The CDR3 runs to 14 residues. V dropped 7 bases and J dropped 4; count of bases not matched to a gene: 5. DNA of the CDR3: TGTGCCAGCACAAACAGGGGGCTATACAATGAGCAGTTCTTC. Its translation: CASTNRGLYNEQFF.

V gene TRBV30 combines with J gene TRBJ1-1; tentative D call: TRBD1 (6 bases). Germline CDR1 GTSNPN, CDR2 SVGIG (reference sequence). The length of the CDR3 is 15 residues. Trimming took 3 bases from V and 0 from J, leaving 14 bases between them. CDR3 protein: CAWRLRGSMNTEAFF. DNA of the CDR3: TGTGCCTGGAGGCTTAGGGGGTCAATGAACACTGAAGCTTTCTTT.

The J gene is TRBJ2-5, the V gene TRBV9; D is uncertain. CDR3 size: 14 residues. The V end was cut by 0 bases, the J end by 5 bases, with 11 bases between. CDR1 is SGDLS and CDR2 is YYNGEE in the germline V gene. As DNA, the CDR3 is TGTGCCAGCAGCGTAGCCGGCTCCCGGGAGACCCAGTACTTC. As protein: CASSVAGSRETQYF.

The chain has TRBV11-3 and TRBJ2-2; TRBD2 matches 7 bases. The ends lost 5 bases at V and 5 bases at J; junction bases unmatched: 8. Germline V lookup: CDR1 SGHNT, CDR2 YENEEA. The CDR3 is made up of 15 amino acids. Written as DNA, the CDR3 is TGTGCCAGCAGCCCCGGTGTAGCGGGTACCGGGGAGCTGTTTTTT. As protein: CASSPGVAGTGELFF.

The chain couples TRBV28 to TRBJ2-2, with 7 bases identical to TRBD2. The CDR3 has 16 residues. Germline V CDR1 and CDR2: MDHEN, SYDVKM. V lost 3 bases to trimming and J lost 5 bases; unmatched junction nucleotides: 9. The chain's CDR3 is CASSFRAGRKTGELFF. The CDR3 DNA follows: TGTGCCAGCAGTTTCAGAGCGGGAAGAAAAACCGGGGAGCTGTTTTTT.

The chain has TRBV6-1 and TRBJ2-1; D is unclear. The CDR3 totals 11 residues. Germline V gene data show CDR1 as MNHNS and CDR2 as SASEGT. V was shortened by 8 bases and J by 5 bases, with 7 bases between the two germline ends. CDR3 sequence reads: CASLLNNEQFF. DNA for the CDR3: TGTGCCAGCCTTCTGAACAATGAGCAGTTCTTC.

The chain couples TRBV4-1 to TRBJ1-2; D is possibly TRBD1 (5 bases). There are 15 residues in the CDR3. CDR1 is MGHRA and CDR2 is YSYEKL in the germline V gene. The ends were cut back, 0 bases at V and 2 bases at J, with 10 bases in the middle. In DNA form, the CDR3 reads TGCGCCAGCAGCCAAGATTGGCAGGGAAACTATGGCTACACCTTC. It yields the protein CASSQDWQGNYGYTF.

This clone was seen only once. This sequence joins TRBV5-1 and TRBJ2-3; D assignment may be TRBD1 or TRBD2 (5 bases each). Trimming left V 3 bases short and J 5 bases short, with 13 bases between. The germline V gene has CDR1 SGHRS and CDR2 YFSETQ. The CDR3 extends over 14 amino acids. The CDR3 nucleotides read TGCGCCAGCAGCTCTGGGACCGAAAGAGATACGCAGTATTTT. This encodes CASSSGTERDTQYF.

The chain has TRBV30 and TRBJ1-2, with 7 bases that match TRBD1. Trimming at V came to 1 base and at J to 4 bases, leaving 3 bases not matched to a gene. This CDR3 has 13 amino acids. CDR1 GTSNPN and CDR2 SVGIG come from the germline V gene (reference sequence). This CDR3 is CAWSETGRYGYTF. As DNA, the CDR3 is TGTGCCTGGAGTGAGACAGGGCGCTATGGCTACACCTTC. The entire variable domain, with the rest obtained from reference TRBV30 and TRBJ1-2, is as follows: SQTIHQWPATLVQPVGSPLSLECTVEGTSNPNLYWYRQAAGRGLQLLFYSVGIGQISSEVPQNLSASRPQDRQFILSSKKLLLSDSGFYLCAWSETGRYGYTFGSGTRLTVV.

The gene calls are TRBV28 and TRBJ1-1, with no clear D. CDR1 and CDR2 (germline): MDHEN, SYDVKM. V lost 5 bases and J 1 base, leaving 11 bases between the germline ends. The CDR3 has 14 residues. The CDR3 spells CASSPRHWNTEAFF. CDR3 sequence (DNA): TGTGCCAGCAGTCCTCGACACTGGAACACTGAAGCTTTCTTT.